This T cell receptor (beta chain) was sequenced during a study of CD8 T cells in Susac syndrome. Germline CDR1 reads SQVTM; CDR2 reads ANQGSEA. V dropped 3 bases and J dropped 0 bases, with 7 bases sitting between them. CDR3 length: 13 amino acids. Random hexamers served to reverse transcribe roughly 0.5 to 1 ug RNA. TCRdb recomputed calls from the immunoSEQ multiplex PCR reads with MiXCR, one row per CDR3 protein. The table has about 150,000 distinct CDR3 sequences, less than 97% seen once. Sequencing input: CD8+ T cells from PBMCs. The chain employs TRBV29-1 and TRBJ2-3; unclear D gene. This receptor was taken from a human donor with multiple sclerosis. CDR3 amino acids: CSVDGPSTDTQYF. CDR3 coding DNA: TGCAGCGTTGATGGGCCGAGCACAGATACGCAGTATTTT.